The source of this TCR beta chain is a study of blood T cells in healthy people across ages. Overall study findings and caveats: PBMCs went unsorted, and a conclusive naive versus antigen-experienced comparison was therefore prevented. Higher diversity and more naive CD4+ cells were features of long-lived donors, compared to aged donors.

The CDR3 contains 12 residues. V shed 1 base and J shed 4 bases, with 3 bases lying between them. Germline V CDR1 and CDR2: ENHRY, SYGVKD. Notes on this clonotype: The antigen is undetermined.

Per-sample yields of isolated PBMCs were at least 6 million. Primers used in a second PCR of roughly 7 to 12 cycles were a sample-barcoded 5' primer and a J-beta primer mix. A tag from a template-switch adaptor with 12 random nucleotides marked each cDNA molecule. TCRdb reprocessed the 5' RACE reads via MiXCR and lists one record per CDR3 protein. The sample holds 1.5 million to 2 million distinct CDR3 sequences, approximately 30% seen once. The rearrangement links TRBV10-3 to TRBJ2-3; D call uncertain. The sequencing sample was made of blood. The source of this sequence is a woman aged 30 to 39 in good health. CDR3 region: CAISEFPDTQYF. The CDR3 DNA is TGTGCCATCAGTGAGTTCCCAGATACGCAGTATTTT.